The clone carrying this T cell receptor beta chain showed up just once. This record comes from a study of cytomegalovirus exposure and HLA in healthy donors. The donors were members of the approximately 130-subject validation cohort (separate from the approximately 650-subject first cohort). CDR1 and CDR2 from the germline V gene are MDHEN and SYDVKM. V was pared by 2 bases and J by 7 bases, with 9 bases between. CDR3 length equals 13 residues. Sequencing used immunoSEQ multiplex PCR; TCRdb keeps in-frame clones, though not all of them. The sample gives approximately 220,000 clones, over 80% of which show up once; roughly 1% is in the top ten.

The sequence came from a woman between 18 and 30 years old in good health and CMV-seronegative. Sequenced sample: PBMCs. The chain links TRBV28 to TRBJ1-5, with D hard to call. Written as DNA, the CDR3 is TGTGCCAGCAGTTTAGCGGGGTTCCAGCCCCAGCATTTT. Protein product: CASSLAGFQPQHF. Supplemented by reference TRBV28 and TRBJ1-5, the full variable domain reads DVKVTQSSRYLVKRTGEKVFLECVQDMDHENMFWYRQDPGLGLRLIYFSYDVKMKEKGDIPEGYSVSREKKERFSLILESASTNQTSMYLCASSLAGFQPQHFGDGTRLSIL.